Each of the 25 T cell receptor beta chains below was sequenced from the same sample in a study of T cells in women clearing cervical HPV infection. Clones were sequenced by immunoSEQ multiplex PCR, and TCRdb holds only the in-frame ones, with some missing. This repertoire includes tens of thousands of clones. The sample comprised blood buffy coat. These receptors originate from a woman aged 18-69 years with a cervical HPV16 infection that either progressed to CIN3+ or cleared (not recorded which).

Turning to this clone: The read halts 3 residues ahead of the CDR3 end, with the missing end drawn from the germline J gene. This chain uses TRBV20-1 with TRBJ2-3; D may be TRBD1 (6 bases). Trimming removed 3 bases at V and 0 bases at J, with 13 bases between. This CDR3 comprises 15 residues. Germline V gene lookup returns CDR1 DFQATT and CDR2 SNEGSKA (reference sequence). CDR3: CSARDRQSSTDTQYF. The CDR3 DNA, read in part, is TGCAGTGCTAGGGACAGACAATCTAGCACAGATACG.

As to this clone: The read ends 3 residues shy of where the CDR3 ends; the end is completed using the germline J gene. This sequence joins TRBV5-1 and TRBJ2-3, with 12 bases matching TRBD2. Germline CDR1 is SGHRS and CDR2 is YFSETQ. CDR3 size: 18 residues. The trim removed 0 bases at V and 5 bases at J, leaving 10 bases unmatched. The CDR3 spells CASSLAALAGGNGDTQYF. The CDR3 bases that were read are TGCGCCAGCAGCTTGGCCGCGCTAGCGGGAGGGAATGGAGATACG.

To note about this clone: The CDR3 goes on 3 residues after the read ends, and that part is filled in from the germline J gene. This chain uses TRBV11-1 with TRBJ2-7; 8 bases are shared with TRBD2. The CDR3 covers 15 residues. Germline loops: CDR1 SGHAT, CDR2 FQDESV (reference sequence). J lost 2 bases, V lost 1 base, and 4 bases had no gene match. CDR3 DNA (partial): TGTGCCAGCAGCTTAGTCAGCGGGAGTCCCTACGAG. It translates to CASSLVSGSPYE. The full CDR3 reads CASSLVSGSPYEQYF.

As to this clone: The CDR3 is cut off 3 residues early in the read; its end comes from the germline J gene. The chain carries TRBV30 and TRBJ2-7, with 8 bases lining up with TRBD2. The trim removed 2 bases at V and 3 bases at J, leaving 3 bases unmatched. There are 13 residues in the CDR3. CDR1 is GTSNPN and CDR2 is SVGIG in the germline V gene (reference sequence). CDR3 in amino acids: CAWSKAGVYEQYF. Partial CDR3 DNA: TGTGCCTGGAGTAAAGCGGGAGTCTACGAG.

This clone ranks as medium-sized in terms of frequency. The CDR3 end lies 3 residues beyond the end of the read and is filled in from the germline J gene. The rearrangement joins TRBV18 to TRBJ2-2; 9 nucleotides match TRBD2. Per germline, CDR1 KGHSH and CDR2 LQKENI. V was pared by 4 bases and J by 5 bases, with 5 bases of the junction left unmatched. The CDR3 has 15 residues. The CDR3 here is CASSHSGRGTGELFF. The sequenced CDR3 bases are TGTGCCAGCTCACATAGCGGGAGAGGAACCGGGGAG.

A word on this clone: The read terminates 3 residues before the CDR3 end, so the remaining end is supplied by the germline J gene. The rearrangement joins TRBV19 to TRBJ2-1; 7 positions agree with TRBD2. CDR3 length: 17 amino acids. The J segment lost 3 bases and the V segment lost 4 bases, leaving 12 bases of the junction unmatched. The germline V gene encodes CDR1 LNHDA and CDR2 SQIVND (reference sequence). CDR3 sequence: CASSKLTGGNYYNEQFF. The part of the CDR3 DNA that was read is TGTGCCAGTAGTAAGCTCACCGGGGGGAATTACTACAATGAG.

About this clone: The read ends 3 residues shy of where the CDR3 ends; the end is completed using the germline J gene. The gene calls are TRBV30 and TRBJ1-1; D possibly corresponds to TRBD1 (6 bases). The V end lost 4 bases, the J end lost 4 bases, and 10 bases lay between the germline ends. Germline V gene lookup returns CDR1 GTSNPN and CDR2 SVGIG (reference sequence). The CDR3 runs to 12 residues. CDR3 DNA, as far as it was read: TGTGCCTGGATACAGGGCGGCACTGAA. Its protein product is CAWIQGGTE. The whole CDR3 reads CAWIQGGTEAFF.

On this clone itself: The CDR3 end falls 3 residues outside the read, so it is completed with the germline J gene. The genes are TRBV7-2 and TRBJ2-2; D not resolved. In germline, CDR1 is SGHTA, CDR2 FQGNSA. Trimming took 5 bases from V and 4 from J, leaving 8 bases between them. The CDR3 has 13 residues. CDR3 bases read: TGTGCCAGCAGCCCCCTCGGCACCGGGGAG. Translated, it gives CASSPLGTGE. The entire CDR3 protein reads CASSPLGTGELFF. Based on the CDR3 plus reference TRBV7-2 and TRBJ2-2, the full variable domain is GAGVSQSPSNKVTEKGKDVELRCDPISGHTALYWYRQSLGQGLEFLIYFQGNSAPDKSGLPSDRFSAERTGGSVSTLTIQRTQQEDSAVYLCASSPLGTGELFFGEGSRLTVL.

Concerning this clone: The missing CDR3 end, 3 residues past where the read stops, is filled in from the germline J gene. The V and J genes are TRBV5-6 and TRBJ2-2, with D unclear. CDR3 length equals 14 residues. V lost 2 bases, J lost 6 bases, and 11 bases lay in between. From germline, CDR1 is SGHDT and CDR2 YYEEEE. CDR3 bases read: TGTGCCAGCAGCTTTAGGAGCCAGGCCGGGGAG. Translating it yields CASSFRSQAGE. The full CDR3 sequence reads CASSFRSQAGELFF.

CDR3 residues: CASGPNPPGQPPEAFF. The sequenced part of the CDR3 DNA is TGTGCTAGTGGTCCCAATCCACCGGGACAACCACCTGAA. The chain employs TRBV12-5 and TRBJ1-1; a possible D gene is TRBD1 (6 bases). The sequence runs out 3 residues before the end of the CDR3; the remainder is reconstructed from the germline J gene. CDR3 size: 16 residues. Germline-derived CDR1 and CDR2 are LGHNT and FRNRAP. V lost 5 bases to trimming and J lost 6 bases, with 22 bases between them. Together with reference TRBV12-5 and TRBJ1-1, the CDR3 gives the full variable domain: DARVTQTPRHKVTEMGQEVTMRCQPILGHNTVFWYRQTMMQGLELLAYFRNRAPLDDSGMPKDRFSAEMPDATLATLKIQPSEPRDSAVYFCASGPNPPGQPPEAFFGQGTRLTVV.

In regard to this clone: The DNA ends 3 residues before the CDR3 does, and the rest of the CDR3 is filled in from the germline J gene. The chain joins TRBV20-1 to TRBJ2-7; 8 nucleotides match TRBD2. CDR1 is DFQATT, CDR2 SNEGSKA, per germline (reference sequence). V dropped 6 bases and J dropped 2; count of bases not matched to a gene: 12. This CDR3 has 15 amino acids. The CDR3 bases that were read are TGCAGTGCCTTAGGGGCTAGCGGGCCGACCTACGAG. It yields the protein CSALGASGPTYE. The entire CDR3 protein is CSALGASGPTYEQYF.

As for this clone: The DNA ends 3 residues before the CDR3 does, and the rest of the CDR3 is filled in from the germline J gene. The V call is TRBV29-1, the J call TRBJ2-3, with a tentative D call TRBD2 (6 bases). The V end was cut by 6 bases, the J end by 0 bases, with 16 bases between. CDR1 SQVTM and CDR2 ANQGSEA come from the germline V gene. The CDR3 totals 15 residues. Partial CDR3 DNA: TGCAGCGTCCGTGGTCTAGCGAGTAGCACAGATACG. Protein product: CSVRGLASSTDT. The CDR3 in full is CSVRGLASSTDTQYF.

Worth noting for this clone: The observed sequence ends 3 residues before the CDR3 terminus, with the missing tail filled in from the germline J gene. The rearrangement uses TRBV19 and TRBJ1-2; no firm D call. The CDR3 extends over 16 amino acids. Germline values: CDR1 LNHDA, CDR2 SQIVND (reference sequence). The CDR3 sequence is CASSIYHQGPGNDYTF. CDR3 DNA (partial): TGTGCCAGTAGTATATACCACCAAGGCCCGGGTAATGAC.

With regard to this clone: The read gets to within 3 residues of the CDR3 end, and the germline J gene fills in the rest. The genes are TRBV7-7 and TRBJ2-2; D ambiguous. This CDR3 has 13 amino acids. In germline, CDR1 is SSHAT, CDR2 FNYEAQ (reference sequence). Trimming left V 2 bases short and J 5 bases short, with 6 bases between. The DNA read from the CDR3 is TGTGCCAGCAGCTTAACCGGTACCGGGGAG. It translates to CASSLTGTGE. The full CDR3 sequence reads CASSLTGTGELFF.

About this clone itself: The CDR3 end falls 3 residues outside the read, so it is completed with the germline J gene. The rearrangement uses TRBV2 and TRBJ1-2, with D possibly being TRBD1 (5 bases). This CDR3 comprises 13 residues. The germline V gene has CDR1 SNHLY and CDR2 FYNNEI. CDR3 amino acids: CASAGTSSYDYTF. The part of the CDR3 DNA that was read is TGTGCCAGCGCCGGGACTAGCTCCTACGAC. The full variable domain, rest sourced from reference TRBV2 and TRBJ1-2, is EPEVTQTPSHQVTQMGQEVILRCVPISNHLYFYWYRQILGQKVEFLVSFYNNEISEKSEIFDDQFSVERPDGSNFTLKIRSTKLEDSAMYFCASAGTSSYDYTFGSGTRLTVV.

On this clone itself: The read finishes 3 residues shy of the CDR3 end, and the germline J gene is used to complete it. The chain is built from TRBV18 and TRBJ2-7, with a weak D call TRBD1 (6 bases). V was cut by 4 bases and J by 6 bases, with 22 bases left in between. Germline CDR1 and CDR2: KGHSH and LQKENI. The CDR3 length is 16 residues. The chain's CDR3 is CASSLKAGDGLGEQYF. The sequenced part of the CDR3 DNA is TGTGCCAGCTCACTTAAGGCAGGGGATGGCCTAGGCGAG.

The covered CDR3 bases are TGTGCCAGCAGTTTGGCAGCGGGAGGGGCCTACGAG. Translating gives CASSLAAGGAYE. The CDR3 in its entirety is CASSLAAGGAYEQYF. The genes are TRBV27 and TRBJ2-7, with 10 bases matching TRBD2. The CDR3 end is not reached by the read, which stops 3 residues before it; the germline J gene fills it in. The V and J ends lost 3 bases and 2 bases, in that order; junction bases with no gene match: 4. Per germline, CDR1 MNHEY and CDR2 SMNVEV (reference sequence). CDR3 length: 15 residues.

With regard to this clone: The CDR3 extends 3 residues past the end of the read, so its final part is completed from the germline J gene. The chain has TRBV2 and TRBJ2-1; tentatively, D is TRBD2 (6 bases). The CDR3 has 13 residues. CDR1 and CDR2 from the germline V gene are SNHLY and FYNNEI. The ends were cut back, 4 bases at V and 8 bases at J, with 12 bases in the middle. CDR3 region: CASSVTSFYEQFF. The sequenced CDR3 bases are TGTGCCAGCAGTGTGACTAGTTTCTATGAG. Together with reference TRBV2 and TRBJ2-1, the CDR3 gives the full variable domain: EPEVTQTPSHQVTQMGQEVILRCVPISNHLYFYWYRQILGQKVEFLVSFYNNEISEKSEIFDDQFSVERPDGSNFTLKIRSTKLEDSAMYFCASSVTSFYEQFFGPGTRLTVL.

The part of the CDR3 DNA that was read is TGTGCCAGCAGCCCCGAGACAGGGTATTCACCC. This sequence encodes CASSPETGYSP. The whole CDR3 region reads CASSPETGYSPLHF. The V gene is TRBV9, the J gene TRBJ1-6; 7 nucleotides line up with TRBD1. The read falls 3 residues short of the CDR3 end, and the missing part is taken from the germline J gene. The junction had 6 bases not matched to a gene; V was cut back by 4 bases and J by 8 bases. Germline V gives CDR1 SGDLS, CDR2 YYNGEE. The CDR3 is made up of 14 amino acids. Full variable domain (outside the CDR3, taken from reference TRBV9 and TRBJ1-6): DSGVTQTPKHLITATGQRVTLRCSPRSGDLSVYWYQQSLDQGLQFLIQYYNGEERAKGNILERFSAQQFPDLHSELNLSSLELGDSALYFCASSPETGYSPLHFGNGTRLTVT.

To note about this clone: The CDR3 end falls 3 residues outside the read, so it is completed with the germline J gene. This chain links TRBV7-6 with TRBJ2-1, with a weak D call TRBD2 (5 bases). The germline gives CDR1 SGHVS, CDR2 FNYEAQ. The CDR3 covers 16 residues. The V gene lost 4 bases and the J gene lost 5 bases, with 18 bases spanning the gap. The CDR3 DNA, read in part, is TGTGCCAGCAGCTCAGAACTAGTAGATTGGGACAATGAG. Translating gives CASSSELVDWDNE. Given in full, the CDR3 is CASSSELVDWDNEQFF.

Turning to this clone: Sequencing ends 3 residues short of the CDR3 end; the germline J gene provides the rest. The chain joins TRBV19 to TRBJ2-1; TRBD1 might be the D (5 bases). Trimming left V 0 bases short and J 6 bases short, with 9 bases between. Germline V gene sequence: CDR1 LNHDA, CDR2 SQIVND (reference sequence). The CDR3 runs 14 residues. The chain's CDR3 is CASSIDPGPNEQFF. The CDR3 bases that were read are TGTGCCAGTAGTATAGACCCAGGGCCCAATGAG.

As for this clone: Coverage ceases 3 residues before the CDR3 finishes, and the germline J gene fills in the end. The chain joins TRBV20-1 to TRBJ2-1; 9 nucleotides match TRBD2. Trimming took 0 bases from V and 2 from J; bases not matched to a gene: 8. Germline CDR1 reads DFQATT; CDR2 reads SNEGSKA (reference sequence). The CDR3 has 17 residues. The CDR3 loop reads CSARDRETSGPYNEQFF. CDR3 bases read: TGCAGTGCTAGAGATCGTGAGACTAGCGGACCCTACAATGAG.

In regard to this clone: Read data end 3 residues before the CDR3 end; the end is taken from the germline J gene. The rearrangement links TRBV20-1 to TRBJ2-7; possible D gene TRBD1, 5 bases. CDR1 and CDR2 (germline): DFQATT, SNEGSKA (reference sequence). This CDR3 has 15 residues. Between the trimmed V and J ends, which lost 5 bases and 1 base, there was a span of 18 bases. Here the CDR3 reads CSALKLDTASYEQYF. Partial CDR3 DNA: TGCAGTGCTCTAAAGTTGGACACAGCATCCTACGAG.

For this clone: The read ends 3 residues before the CDR3 terminus; that terminus is restored from the germline J gene. V gene TRBV13 combines with J gene TRBJ2-7, with 9 nucleotides matching TRBD1. Germline loops: CDR1 PRHDT, CDR2 FYEKMQ (reference sequence). Trimming cost V 4 bases and J 3 bases; bases outside gene matches: 4. CDR3 size: 14 residues. The covered CDR3 bases are TGTGCCAGCAGCTCGGGACAGGGTTTCTACGAG. This sequence encodes CASSSGQGFYE. The CDR3 in its entirety is CASSSGQGFYEQYF.

Concerning this clone itself: The read falls 3 residues short of the CDR3 end, and the missing part is taken from the germline J gene. This chain uses TRBV20-1 with TRBJ1-2; D unresolved. Trimming cost V 0 bases and J 2 bases, with 13 bases left between them. The CDR3 is 15 residues long. Per germline, CDR1 DFQATT and CDR2 SNEGSKA (reference sequence). The CDR3 reads CSARDLRGDNYGYTF. CDR3 DNA (partial): TGCAGTGCTAGAGATTTGCGCGGCGACAACTATGGC.